A single sample gave rise to the 9 T cell receptor beta chains below, sequenced in a study of T cell responses to AZD1222 COVID-19 vaccine (dated by TCRdb to the early 2020s). Per the publication, the time point label means: about 28 days (+/-7) after the second vaccine dose. Library preparation employed the immunoSEQ multiplex PCR assay. TCRdb limited this immuneACCESS table to in-frame rearrangements with V and J called. A share of clones is missing; checked studies link under half to unresolved V genes, and the rest is unexplained. This sample holds roughly 4,700 clones; over 75% were observed only once. Of the sample, around 5.2% is held by the ten largest clones. Specimen: peripheral blood, collected 28 days after the second AZD1222 dose. These TCRs come from an adult who received the AZD1222 COVID-19 vaccine.

The rearrangement joins TRBV4-3 to TRBJ2-1, with 7 nucleotides matching TRBD1. The V segment lost 6 bases and the J segment 3 bases; nucleotides outside the gene matches: 8. Germline V CDR1 and CDR2: LGHNA, YSLEER. CDR3 size: 15 residues. CDR3 protein: CASSLTRDSYNEQFF. The CDR3 DNA reads as TGCGCCAGCAGTTTAACCCGGGACAGCTACAATGAGCAGTTCTTC.

The chain combines TRBV10-2 with TRBJ2-5; 8 nucleotides line up with TRBD1. The CDR3 is made up of 14 amino acids. Germline lookup yields CDR1 WSHSY and CDR2 SAAADI. The V segment lost 6 bases and the J segment 6 bases; nucleotides outside the gene matches: 9. CDR3 amino acids: CASSATDRGQTQYF. Here the CDR3 DNA reads TGCGCCAGCAGCGCGACAGACAGGGGTCAGACCCAGTACTTC.

CDR3 sequence (DNA): TGTGCCAGTATCCCCCTACCGGGGGCCGATGGCTACACCTTC. It specifies CASIPLPGADGYTF. This sequence joins TRBV19 and TRBJ1-2, with D perhaps matching TRBD1 (6 bases). Trimming took 7 bases from V and 6 from J, leaving 18 bases between them. Germline V CDR1 and CDR2: LNHDA, SQIVND (reference sequence). CDR3 size: 14 residues.

The chain couples TRBV19 to TRBJ2-7; 8 bases align to TRBD1. Germline trimming cut 4 bases from V and 2 bases from J; bases unmatched to any gene: 4. Germline CDR1 reads LNHDA; CDR2 reads SQIVND (reference sequence). This CDR3 comprises 14 residues. For the CDR3, the DNA is TGTGCCAGTAGTAGCGACAGGGGAACCTACGAGCAGTACTTC. Translated: CASSSDRGTYEQYF.

The chain combines TRBV5-4 with TRBJ2-4, with 10 nucleotides matching TRBD1. Germline V gene data show CDR1 as SGHNT and CDR2 as YYREEE (reference sequence). V gave up 2 bases and J gave up 12 bases; unmatched junction bases: 11. This CDR3 region has 15 residues. CDR3 sequence: CASSFRDRGDRSQYF. The CDR3 DNA reads TGTGCCAGCAGCTTCCGGGACAGGGGTGACCGGTCTCAGTACTTC.

The CDR3 coding sequence is TGTGCCAGCAGTTCGGACCGGGACAGGGATCACAATGAGCAGTTCTTC. This translates into CASSSDRDRDHNEQFF. The chain recombines TRBV27 with TRBJ2-1; TRBD1 agrees at 9 bases. Germline CDR1 reads MNHEY; CDR2 reads SMNVEV (reference sequence). The V segment lost 4 bases and the J segment 5 bases; nucleotides outside the gene matches: 9. The CDR3 spans 16 residues.

This sequence joins TRBV10-3 and TRBJ1-1; TRBD1 matches at 10 bases. The germline V gene has CDR1 ENHRY and CDR2 SYGVKD. This CDR3 region has 14 residues. The V gene end was trimmed by 6 bases and the J gene end by 4 bases; junction bases not matched to a gene: 5. CDR3 region: CAIRRQGATTEAFF. The CDR3 DNA sequence: TGTGCCATCAGGCGACAGGGGGCGACCACTGAAGCTTTCTTT.

The CDR3 loop reads CASSTPVAGGETQYF. CDR3 DNA: TGTGCCAGTAGTACCCCGGTAGCGGGGGGCGAGACCCAGTACTTC. This chain links TRBV19 with TRBJ2-5; 10 bases align to TRBD2. Trimming cost V 4 bases and J 5 bases; bases outside gene matches: 7. This CDR3 has 15 residues. CDR1 is LNHDA, CDR2 SQIVND, per germline (reference sequence).

The rearrangement links TRBV3-1 (or the pseudogene TRBV3-2) to TRBJ1-4, with TRBD1 matching 7 bases. Germline CDR1 is LGHDT and CDR2 is YNNKEL (reference sequence). J gave up 6 bases and V 3 bases, and 10 bases lay outside the gene matches. The CDR3 contains 16 residues. Written as DNA, the CDR3 is TGTGCCAGCAGCCACTTGGAACAGGGGTTGGATGAAAAACTGTTTTTT. It codes for CASSHLEQGLDEKLFF.